This TCR beta chain stems from a study of spatial heterogeneity in lung cancer (dated by TCRdb to the late 2010s). Concerning the study at large: Beta-chain transcripts were consistently detected in greater numbers than alpha-chain transcripts, which likely reflected higher beta-chain transcript abundance. Nonsynonymous mutation counts, determined by whole-exome sequencing of tumor tissue, were related to TCR repertoire features. In tumor regions, TCR transcript counts showed a strong correlation with a T cell transcriptional module score from matched bulk RNA-seq. In the raw uncorrected reads, each unique combination of TCR and UMI appeared more than ten times on average. At surgery, 200 or so tumor regions, fewer than 85 matched nontumor lung samples and 56 PBMC samples were TCR-sequenced for both alpha and beta chains. The study quantitatively compared TCR alpha and beta repertoires across multiple tumor regions, matched nontumor lung and blood in non-small cell lung cancer.

The library was obtained by 5' RACE. For sequencing, a NextSeq 500 was employed. The TCR library protocol attached a unique molecular identifier to each TCR cDNA molecule to allow correction of PCR and sequencing errors. On the study's bioinformatics: TCR identification, UMI-based error correction and CDR3 extraction were performed with Decombinator tools. Expanded TCRs were defined as those above a frequency of 2 per 1,000, corresponding to the top 1% of the tumor frequency distribution. Expanded tumor TCRs statistically deemed absent (corrected P<0.05) from at least one tumor region were classed as regional, and all other expanded tumor TCRs were classed as ubiquitous. Each repertoire was subsampled 100 times to 5,000 TCRs, after which Renyi diversity was computed with the R vegan package. CDR3 similarity networks were constructed using string-kernel similarity of amino acid triplets, with links drawn between CDR3s whose pairwise similarity was above 0.82. In-frame beta chains were kept once TCRdb had trimmed the public reads at Q25 with fastp and called clones with MiXCR. Records with the same CDR3 protein are collapsed into one entry carrying the most frequent genes and DNA. These V and J calls are TCRdb output, not the study's own analysis. This sample comprises approximately 13,000 distinct CDR3 sequences, 4% to 5.5% of them detected only once. The top ten clones comprise under 30% of the sample.

Taken with the paper, the label for time point translates to: sample taken at primary tumor resection. Samples were obtained from approximately 70 patients with early-stage, untreated non-small cell lung cancer from the lung TRACERx cohort. For TCR sequencing, whole RNA was extracted from tumor and nontumor lung tissue, or from cryopreserved PBMC samples, and no cell sorting was done. Only patients with enough RNA available from two or more tumor regions were chosen for TCR sequencing. A lung pathologist reviewed the tumor and adjacent nontumor lung specimens before the specimens were selected. General findings and caveats noted by the study authors: Estimated TCR-seq coverage of tumor T cells was only roughly 7.3% for alpha chains and about 12% for beta chains. The tumor nonsynonymous mutation count correlated with the number of expanded intratumoral alpha and beta TCRs. Additional single-cell paired TCR alpha and beta sequencing was considered necessary to confirm, at a functional level, the hypothesis that regional TCRs recognize regional mutations. Counts of ubiquitous and regional expanded TCRs were found to correlate with counts of ubiquitous and regional nonsynonymous mutations, respectively.

This clonotype was counted many times. Its antigen target is currently unknown. Base qualities are missing; no much larger clone stands one base away. The library was built for alpha chains, so this beta chain is an off-target read and its size means little. V is reduced by 2 bases and J by 5 bases, leaving a spacing of 12 bases between them. The cysteine opens and the phenylalanine closes a CDR3 of 14 amino acids. Only the CDR3 DNA stays, 42 bases, in frame from base 1. From the germline V gene, CDR1 is SGHAT and CDR2 is FQNNGV. The V and J genes are TRBV11-2 and TRBJ2-5, with a tentative D gene TRBD1 over 6 matching bases. This sequence was found in a male donor with early-stage non-small cell lung cancer. Sequencing was performed on lung tumor tissue, taken at surgery. The bases read TGTGCCAGCAGCTTATCTACAGGGCGGGAGACCCAGTACTTC. It translates as CASSLSTGRETQYF.